This TCR beta chain was identified in a study of OX40 agonist ivuxolimab in advanced cancers. Whole-study context: An anti-OX40 (CD134) antibody with agonistic activity, ivuxolimab, was administered to patients. Study observations and caveats: Normalized T-cell clonal expansion was also low in a subset of nonresponders.

CDR3 length: 14 amino acids. From germline, CDR1 is MGHRA and CDR2 YSYEKL. Trimming at V came to 1 base and at J to 5 bases, leaving 4 bases not matched to a gene. Assay: immunoSEQ multiplex PCR; the TCRdb copy retains only in-frame clones and omits some. The table records 30,000 or so clones, 84% of them present only once. Within the sample, this clone is medium-sized. What it binds is not known. The sequence was obtained from an adult with an advanced solid tumor such as melanoma, head and neck, liver or kidney cancer. The material sequenced was CD4+ or CD8+ T cells sorted from blood, taken in a trial of the OX40 agonist ivuxolimab. The chain has TRBV4-1 and TRBJ2-5, with 7 bases aligning to TRBD2. CDR3 sequence (DNA): TGCGCCAGCAGCCAAGGTGGGGGGGTGGAGACCCAGTACTTC. Its protein is CASSQGGGVETQYF.